These 30 T cell receptor beta chains were all obtained from the same sample, sequenced in a study of CD8+ T cells in alopecia areata. RNA was extracted and reverse transcribed into cDNA as the sequencing template. The assay was immunoSEQ multiplex PCR, and TCRdb's table has in-frame clones only and misses some. The table records hundreds of thousands of clones, 67% of them present only once. The sample was CD4+ T cells sorted from blood, taken at week 0. Receptors originate from a human donor with alopecia areata.

This chain uses TRBV5-1 with TRBJ1-1; D gene ambiguous. With 1 base removed from V and 5 bases from J, the gap between germline ends came to 9 bases. The CDR3 extends over 13 amino acids. Germline V gene data show CDR1 as SGHRS and CDR2 as YFSETQ. The CDR3 spells CASSLLGMTEAFF. For the CDR3, the DNA is TGCGCCAGCAGCTTGCTGGGGATGACTGAAGCTTTCTTT. Full variable domain (remainder filled in from reference TRBV5-1 and TRBJ1-1): KAGVTQTPRYLIKTRGQQVTLSCSPISGHRSVSWYQQTPGQGLQFLFEYFSETQRNKGNFPGRFSGRQFSNSRSEMNVSTLELGDSALYLCASSLLGMTEAFFGQGTRLTVV.

The chain links TRBV30 to TRBJ1-1; 7 nucleotides agree with TRBD1. V lost 4 bases to trimming and J lost 0 bases; unmatched junction nucleotides: 8. Germline V gene sequence: CDR1 GTSNPN, CDR2 SVGIG (reference sequence). The CDR3 runs 15 residues. The CDR3 is CAWKKPGQMNTEAFF. In DNA, the CDR3 is TGTGCCTGGAAAAAACCGGGACAGATGAACACTGAAGCTTTCTTT.

The chain has TRBV29-1 and TRBJ1-2; 10 nucleotides line up with TRBD1. The CDR3 is made up of 13 amino acids. The trim removed 4 bases at V and 6 bases at J, leaving 5 bases unmatched. Germline CDR1 SQVTM, CDR2 ANQGSEA. This CDR3 reads CSVVPTGGHGYTF. CDR3 sequence (DNA): TGCAGCGTTGTACCGACAGGGGGCCATGGCTACACCTTC.

The chain links TRBV23-1 to TRBJ2-1, with TRBD1 as a possible D gene (5 bases). TRBV23-1 is an ORF, and what it does is uncertain. This CDR3 has 15 residues. Trimming took 0 bases from V and 6 from J, leaving 12 bases between them. DNA of the CDR3: TGCGCCAGCAGTCAATCCGATGGGGCCATCAATGAGCAGTTCTTC. Residues: CASSQSDGAINEQFF.

The CDR3 nucleotides read TGTGCCAGCAGTGAAGGCGCCTACGAGCAGTACTTC. It codes for CASSEGAYEQYF. The chain recombines TRBV2 with TRBJ2-7; no clear D. Germline V lookup: CDR1 SNHLY, CDR2 FYNNEI. This CDR3 comprises 12 residues. The germline V and J ends were trimmed by 1 base and 2 bases, with 3 bases remaining between them.

CDR3 in DNA: TGTGCCAGCAGCTACGACAGGGGCGGCATTCAGTACTTC. It specifies CASSYDRGGIQYF. The gene calls are TRBV5-6 and TRBJ2-4; 8 bases agree with TRBD1. CDR3 length equals 13 residues. Germline CDR1 reads SGHDT; CDR2 reads YYEEEE. V gave up 3 bases and J gave up 9 bases; unmatched junction bases: 5. The full variable domain, with the rest looked up from reference TRBV5-6 and TRBJ2-4, is DAGVTQSPTHLIKTRGQQVTLRCSPKSGHDTVSWYQQALGQGPQFIFQYYEEEERQRGNFPDRFSGHQFPNYSSELNVNALLLGDSALYLCASSYDRGGIQYFGAGTRLSVL.

V is TRBV19 and J is TRBJ2-7, with unresolved D. Per germline, CDR1 LNHDA and CDR2 SQIVND (reference sequence). This CDR3 is built from 13 residues. Trimming shortened V by 4 bases and J by 4 bases, and 11 bases separated the two germline ends. In DNA, the CDR3 is TGTGCCAGTAGTACCGACGCCGTATACGAGCAGTACTTC. This gives the protein CASSTDAVYEQYF.

In this sample, this clone turned up a few times. The chain couples TRBV7-3 to TRBJ2-1; D is uncertain. Per the germline V gene, CDR1 is SGHTA and CDR2 is FQGTGA. The CDR3 is made up of 12 amino acids. The germline V and J ends were trimmed by 2 bases and 6 bases, with 5 bases remaining between them. The DNA of the CDR3 is TGTGCCAGCAGCTTACCCCCCAATGAGCAGTTCTTC. Encoded protein: CASSLPPNEQFF.

The rearrangement links TRBV30 to TRBJ2-5; 11 nucleotides agree with TRBD1. In germline, CDR1 is GTSNPN, CDR2 SVGIG (reference sequence). The CDR3 contains 15 residues. The ends lost 5 bases at V and 4 bases at J; junction bases unmatched: 9. DNA of the CDR3: TGTGCCTGGGGACAGGGGGCATCGTCGGGAGAGACCCAGTACTTC. Its translation is CAWGQGASSGETQYF.

The sample holds a few counts of this clone. Here the CDR3 DNA reads TGTGCCAGCAGCTTACCGGGGCCCTCTGGGGACCAGTACTTC. Translating gives CASSLPGPSGDQYF. This sequence joins TRBV7-9 and TRBJ2-5, with D tentatively TRBD1 or TRBD2 (5 bases each). CDR3 size: 14 residues. The germline CDR1 and CDR2 sequences are SEHNR and FQNEAQ (reference sequence). Trimming took 2 bases from V and 10 from J, leaving 17 bases between them.

V usage is TRBV5-1 and J usage is TRBJ2-2; tentatively, D is TRBD1 (5 bases). V was shortened by 4 bases and J by 5 bases, with 12 bases between the two germline ends. This CDR3 is built from 14 residues. Germline CDR1 and CDR2: SGHRS and YFSETQ. In DNA form, the CDR3 reads TGCGCCAGCAGCACCCTCCAGGGTACCGGGGAGCTGTTTTTT. Amino acids: CASSTLQGTGELFF. Using reference TRBV5-1 and TRBJ2-2 for the parts outside the CDR3, the full variable domain is KAGVTQTPRYLIKTRGQQVTLSCSPISGHRSVSWYQQTPGQGLQFLFEYFSETQRNKGNFPGRFSGRQFSNSRSEMNVSTLELGDSALYLCASSTLQGTGELFFGEGSRLTVL.

The chain uses TRBV7-2 and TRBJ2-1; D perhaps matches TRBD1 (5 bases). The CDR3 is 15 amino acids. Between the trimmed V and J ends, which lost 1 base and 2 bases, there was a span of 9 bases. Germline V gene sequence: CDR1 SGHTA, CDR2 FQGNSA. The CDR3 DNA sequence: TGTGCCAGCAGCTTAGGCAGGGTGACCTACAATGAGCAGTTCTTC. Translated, it gives CASSLGRVTYNEQFF.

This sequence joins TRBV30 and TRBJ1-6, with D uncertain. Germline-derived CDR1 and CDR2 are GTSNPN and SVGIG (reference sequence). This CDR3 is 16 amino acids long. Trimming cost V 0 bases and J 6 bases, with 15 bases left between them. CDR3 amino acids: CAWSVGVRASNSPLHF. The CDR3 DNA is TGTGCCTGGAGTGTAGGTGTTCGGGCTAGTAATTCACCCCTCCACTTT.

The CDR3 DNA follows: TGCAGCGTAGGACAGGGGGCGAACACTGAAGCTTTCTTT. Its protein product is CSVGQGANTEAFF. The V gene is TRBV29-1, the J gene TRBJ1-1; 11 bases align to TRBD1. The germline V gene encodes CDR1 SQVTM and CDR2 ANQGSEA. The V segment lost 6 bases and the J segment 1 base; nucleotides outside the gene matches: 1. This CDR3 is built from 13 residues.

The V and J genes are TRBV6-5 and TRBJ1-2; D not resolved. The germline V gene encodes CDR1 MNHEY and CDR2 SVGAGI. V dropped 4 bases and J dropped 8 bases, with 20 bases sitting between them. The CDR3 sequence is 15 residues long. CDR3 loop: CASSSAIAGSGGYTF. The CDR3 DNA sequence: TGTGCCAGCAGTTCCGCTATAGCGGGGTCTGGCGGCTACACCTTC.

The chain carries TRBV19 and TRBJ1-5, with D possibly matching TRBD1 (5 bases). The CDR3 is made up of 14 amino acids. V gave up 5 bases and J gave up 7 bases, with 15 bases separating them. Germline CDR1 is LNHDA and CDR2 is SQIVND (reference sequence). The CDR3: CASSQGRGRQPQHF. CDR3 DNA: TGTGCCAGTAGTCAAGGGAGGGGACGGCAGCCCCAGCATTTT.

V and J are TRBV19 and TRBJ2-1, with D tentatively TRBD2 (6 bases). The ends were cut back, 3 bases at V and 0 bases at J, with 15 bases in the middle. Germline values: CDR1 LNHDA, CDR2 SQIVND (reference sequence). This CDR3 comprises 17 residues. CDR3 loop: CASSMGGGRGSYNEQFF. The DNA of the CDR3 is TGTGCCAGTAGTATGGGAGGAGGTCGAGGCTCCTACAATGAGCAGTTCTTC.

The CDR3: CASSLGPSVNNEQFF. CDR3 coding DNA: TGTGCCAGCAGCTTAGGGCCTAGCGTAAACAATGAGCAGTTCTTC. The chain combines TRBV13 with TRBJ2-1; tentatively, D is TRBD2 (6 bases). The V gene lost 0 bases and the J gene lost 5 bases, with 11 bases spanning the gap. CDR1 and CDR2 (germline): PRHDT, FYEKMQ (reference sequence). This CDR3 spans 15 amino acids. Together with reference TRBV13 and TRBJ2-1, the CDR3 gives the full variable domain: AAGVIQSPRHLIKEKRETATLKCYPIPRHDTVYWYQQGPGQDPQFLISFYEKMQSDKGSIPDRFSAQQFSDYHSELNMSSLELGDSALYFCASSLGPSVNNEQFFGPGTRLTVL.

In this sample, this clone turned up a few times. This chain connects TRBV23-1 to TRBJ2-5; a weak D match, TRBD2 (5 bases). TRBV23-1 is an ORF; its function is uncertain. The CDR3 length is 15 residues. The germline V and J ends were trimmed by 0 bases and 5 bases, with 13 bases remaining between them. As DNA, the CDR3 is TGCGCCAGCAGTCAATCGGCACGCAGGAGGGAGACCCAGTACTTC. Translated: CASSQSARRRETQYF.

The J gene is TRBJ1-5, the V gene TRBV4-1; D may be TRBD1 (5 bases). CDR3 length: 15 residues. Germline CDR1 reads MGHRA; CDR2 reads YSYEKL. V lost 1 base and J 7 bases, leaving 14 bases between the germline ends. In DNA, the CDR3 is TGCGCCAGCAGCCAAGCGGTGGGGGTTGAGCAGCCCCAGCATTTT. Residues: CASSQAVGVEQPQHF.

Concerning this clone: This sample also contains other DNA sequences that code for the same CDR3. The rearrangement joins TRBV30 to TRBJ2-5; D unresolved. Germline CDR1 reads GTSNPN; CDR2 reads SVGIG (reference sequence). Trimming shortened V by 3 bases and J by 1 base, and 3 bases separated the two germline ends. There are 11 residues in the CDR3. The DNA of the CDR3 is TGTGCCTGGAGGCTCCAAGAGACCCAGTACTTC. As protein: CAWRLQETQYF.

The gene calls are TRBV5-1 and TRBJ2-2; D remains unclear. This CDR3 has 11 amino acids. Trimming shortened V by 0 bases and J by 8 bases, and 2 bases separated the two germline ends. Germline assignment: CDR1 SGHRS and CDR2 YFSETQ. The CDR3 DNA sequence: TGCGCCAGCAGCTTGGAAGGGGAGCTGTTTTTT. It is translated as CASSLEGELFF.

This clone was seen once. This chain uses TRBV14 with TRBJ2-1, with no clear D. Trimming removed 0 bases from V and 5 bases from J, with 14 bases in between. Per the germline V gene, CDR1 is SGHDN and CDR2 is FVKESK. The CDR3 is made up of 16 amino acids. CDR3 bases: TGTGCCAGCAGCCAAGATTTAGGGAATGTCCACAATGAGCAGTTCTTC. Protein sequence: CASSQDLGNVHNEQFF.

This clone came up a few times. The rearrangement links TRBV29-1 to TRBJ1-1; the D is unclear. Trimming took off 7 bases at V and 5 bases at J, with 14 bases between the two ends. Germline V gives CDR1 SQVTM, CDR2 ANQGSEA. The CDR3 contains 12 residues. The CDR3 DNA follows: TGCAGCGGCCTCGATGGGAGTACTGAAGCTTTCTTT. It translates to CSGLDGSTEAFF.

This clone was seen a single time. One end of the junction is discordant with germline, which a read error may explain. The rearrangement joins TRBV19 to TRBJ1-1; D unresolved. Germline CDR1 and CDR2: LNHDA and SQIVND (reference sequence). There are 12 residues in the CDR3. The CDR3 nucleotides are TGTGCCAGTAAGGTAGGGAACCCTGAAGCTTTCTTT. Encoded protein: CASKVGNPEAFF.

This sequence joins TRBV7-2 and TRBJ2-3, with TRBD2 matching 8 bases. The CDR3 loop spans 14 amino acids. J was trimmed by 6 bases and V by 2 bases; bases with no gene match: 4. Germline V CDR1 and CDR2: SGHTA, FQGNSA. The CDR3 loop is CASSLKRGLDTQYF. In DNA, the CDR3 is TGTGCCAGCAGCTTAAAGCGGGGGTTGGATACGCAGTATTTT.

The chain is built from TRBV9 and TRBJ2-5; 7 bases map to TRBD1. Germline-derived CDR1 and CDR2 are SGDLS and YYNGEE. With 4 bases clipped from V and 5 bases from J, the junction kept 5 bases outside the gene matches. This CDR3 has 13 residues. The CDR3 DNA reads TGTGCCAGCAGCAAACAGGGGCCGGAGACCCAGTACTTC. It codes for CASSKQGPETQYF.

This sequence joins TRBV29-1 and TRBJ2-5; D is undetermined. V was clipped by 4 bases and J by 5 bases, with 5 bases between them. The length of the CDR3 is 10 residues. Germline-derived CDR1 and CDR2 are SQVTM and ANQGSEA. In nucleotides, the CDR3 is TGCAGCGTTGTTCGGGAGACCCAGTACTTC. This encodes CSVVRETQYF.

V and J are TRBV4-3 and TRBJ2-7, with D perhaps assigned TRBD1 or TRBD2 (5 bases each). V was pared by 1 base and J by 2 bases, with 12 bases between. Germline loops: CDR1 LGHNA, CDR2 YSLEER. CDR3 size: 15 residues. This CDR3 reads CASSQVRGAAYEQYF. The DNA of the CDR3 is TGCGCCAGCAGCCAAGTACGAGGGGCTGCCTACGAGCAGTACTTC.

This clone was picked up one time. The chain couples TRBV5-1 to TRBJ2-5, with D maybe TRBD2 (6 bases). The CDR3 is 15 amino acids. The V and J ends lost 0 bases and 3 bases respectively, with 12 bases between them. Germline V lookup: CDR1 SGHRS, CDR2 YFSETQ. CDR3 sequence reads: CASSLVPGTEETQYF. CDR3 in DNA: TGCGCCAGCAGCTTGGTGCCGGGGACTGAAGAGACCCAGTACTTC.